The 28 T cell receptor beta chains below come from one sample, sequenced in a study of Tregs in tolerant kidney transplant recipients. Generated by immunoSEQ multiplex PCR, the TCRdb table keeps only in-frame clones and is missing some. The data show approximately 50,000 clones, and the top ten clones hold approximately 0.81%. Sequenced material: CD4+ T cells from blood, taken before the transplant. These receptors were taken from a human donor who received a combined kidney and bone marrow transplant.

Concerning this clone: The sequenced fragment ends 3 residues before the CDR3 boundary, so the rest is inferred from the germline J gene. The chain employs TRBV6-2 or TRBV6-3 and TRBJ2-5; TRBD2 agrees at 7 bases. The V and J ends lost 0 bases and 0 bases, in that order; junction bases with no gene match: 1. Germline-derived CDR1 and CDR2 are MNHEY and SVGEGT. The CDR3 extends over 15 amino acids. CDR3 bases read: TGTGCCAGCAGTTACTCGCGGGGGAACCAAGAGACC. Encoded protein: CASSYSRGNQET. The complete CDR3 protein is CASSYSRGNQETQYF.

On this clone: The read finishes 3 residues shy of the CDR3 end, and the germline J gene is used to complete it. The V and J genes are TRBV19 and TRBJ1-4, with 7 positions matching TRBD1. The CDR3 consists of 14 residues. The germline CDR1 and CDR2 sequences are LNHDA and SQIVND (reference sequence). J gave up 8 bases and V 2 bases, and 5 bases lay outside the gene matches. CDR3 DNA, as far as it was read: TGTGCCAGTAGTATATCACAGGGGAGAGAAAAA. This encodes CASSISQGREK. The complete CDR3 reads CASSISQGREKLFF.

With regard to this clone: The read terminates 3 residues before the CDR3 end, so the remaining end is supplied by the germline J gene. V gene TRBV5-1 combines with J gene TRBJ2-1; TRBD2 aligns across 9 bases. The CDR3 is 15 amino acids. With V trimmed by 4 bases and J by 0 bases, 2 bases remained unmatched. Per the germline V gene, CDR1 is SGHRS and CDR2 is YFSETQ. The covered CDR3 bases are TGCGCCAGCAGCCTTAGCGGGGGCTCCTACAATGAG. Protein: CASSLSGGSYNE. In full, the CDR3 reads CASSLSGGSYNEQFF. Looking up the rest from reference TRBV5-1 and TRBJ2-1 gives the full variable domain: KAGVTQTPRYLIKTRGQQVTLSCSPISGHRSVSWYQQTPGQGLQFLFEYFSETQRNKGNFPGRFSGRQFSNSRSEMNVSTLELGDSALYLCASSLSGGSYNEQFFGPGTRLTVL.

As regards this clone: The DNA ends 3 residues before the CDR3 does, and the rest of the CDR3 is filled in from the germline J gene. The chain recombines TRBV30 with TRBJ1-1, with D unclear. The germline V gene has CDR1 GTSNPN and CDR2 SVGIG (reference sequence). CDR3 length equals 11 residues. The part of the CDR3 DNA that was read is TGTGCCTGGAGTGGGTCCAGAGAA. This translates into CAWSGSRE. The whole CDR3 is CAWSGSREAFF.

To note about this clone: The read ends 3 residues early relative to the CDR3; the germline J gene fills the gap. V and J are TRBV2 and TRBJ1-2, with D possibly TRBD1 on 6 matching bases. The CDR3 consists of 14 residues. Germline CDR1 and CDR2: SNHLY and FYNNEI. Trimming shortened V by 4 bases and J by 7 bases, and 16 bases separated the two germline ends. The CDR3 is CASSGGGAYGGYTF. The CDR3 bases that were read are TGTGCCAGCAGTGGAGGGGGTGCGTACGGTGGC.

A word on this clone: The CDR3 end falls 3 residues outside the read, so it is completed with the germline J gene. The V call is TRBV18, the J call TRBJ2-1; unclear D gene. The V end lost 6 bases, the J end lost 5 bases, and 11 bases lay between the germline ends. Germline lookup yields CDR1 KGHSH and CDR2 LQKENI. The CDR3 covers 13 residues. The CDR3 sequence: CASSSGRDNEQFF. The sequenced part of the CDR3 DNA is TGTGCCAGCTCGTCCGGCCGGGACAATGAG.

Frequency places this clone as medium-sized (0.01 to 0.1%). Sequencing ends 3 residues short of the CDR3 end; the germline J gene provides the rest. This chain connects TRBV7-2 to TRBJ1-2, with 7 bases lining up with TRBD1. The CDR3 has 13 residues. Germline V gene data show CDR1 as SGHTA and CDR2 as FQGNSA. This CDR3 reads CASSLGQGGGYTF. The covered CDR3 bases are TGTGCCAGCAGCTTAGGACAGGGAGGGGGC. Complete variable domain (other parts from reference TRBV7-2 and TRBJ1-2): GAGVSQSPSNKVTEKGKDVELRCDPISGHTALYWYRQSLGQGLEFLIYFQGNSAPDKSGLPSDRFSAERTGGSVSTLTIQRTQQEDSAVYLCASSLGQGGGYTFGSGTRLTVV.

On this clone itself: The sequenced fragment ends 3 residues before the CDR3 boundary, so the rest is inferred from the germline J gene. The chain carries TRBV19 and TRBJ1-6; 9 bases fit TRBD1. Germline V CDR1 and CDR2: LNHDA, SQIVND (reference sequence). Trimming took 6 bases from V and 10 from J; bases not matched to a gene: 7. This CDR3 is built from 14 residues. The CDR3 is CASRLGTGRSPLHF. The sequenced part of the CDR3 DNA is TGTGCCAGTAGGCTCGGGACAGGGAGATCACCC.

In the case of this clone: The CDR3 extends 3 residues past the end of the read, so its final part is completed from the germline J gene. The chain links TRBV19 to TRBJ2-7; 7 bases are a match to TRBD1. There are 15 residues in the CDR3. Unmatched junction bases numbered 10, after V lost 6 bases and J lost 2 bases. CDR1 and CDR2 from the germline V gene are LNHDA and SQIVND (reference sequence). The chain's CDR3 is CASSFGTDHTYEQYF. Partial CDR3 DNA: TGTGCCAGTAGCTTCGGGACAGACCACACCTACGAG.

Of note for this clone: The read gets to within 3 residues of the CDR3 end, and the germline J gene fills in the rest. The rearrangement uses TRBV10-3 and TRBJ2-5; 7 bases are shared with TRBD1. The CDR3 runs to 16 residues. V lost 3 bases, J lost 5 bases, and 12 bases stayed unmatched. Germline values: CDR1 ENHRY, CDR2 SYGVKD. CDR3 residues: CAISDSGHRGRETQYF. CDR3 bases read: TGTGCCATCAGTGATTCGGGCCACAGGGGACGGGAGACC.

Regarding this clone: With the read ending 3 residues before the CDR3 end, the germline J gene is used to fill in that end. The rearrangement links TRBV18 to TRBJ1-1; tentatively, D is TRBD1 (5 bases). V lost 3 bases, J lost 1 base, and 15 bases lay in between. Germline V gives CDR1 KGHSH, CDR2 LQKENI. CDR3 length equals 16 residues. CDR3 region: CASSPGQGLQNTEAFF. The sequenced CDR3 bases are TGTGCCAGCTCACCCGGTCAGGGACTACAGAACACTGAA.

As concerns this clone: An end of the junction differs from the germline gene, which may be a read error. The read is 3 residues too short to cover the CDR3 end, so that end is filled in from the germline J gene. The chain employs TRBV6-1 and TRBJ2-7; 7 positions match TRBD1. There are 15 residues in the CDR3. Germline CDR1 is MNHNS and CDR2 is SASEGT. CDR3 residues: CASSQAGTVVYEQYF. CDR3 bases read: TGTGCCAGCAGTCAAGCCGGGACAGTAGTTTACGAG.

A remark on this clone: Read sequence stops 3 residues before the CDR3 end, and the germline J gene provides the missing end. The V gene is TRBV7-2, the J gene TRBJ1-1; TRBD1 matches 8 bases. J gave up 5 bases and V 1 base, and 3 bases lay outside the gene matches. This CDR3 comprises 14 residues. Germline CDR1 is SGHTA and CDR2 is FQGNSA. CDR3 in amino acids: CASSLEQGVTEAFF. The CDR3 DNA, read in part, is TGTGCCAGCAGCTTAGAACAGGGGGTAACTGAA.

Note on this clone: The CDR3 goes on 3 residues after the read ends, and that part is filled in from the germline J gene. This chain uses TRBV18 with TRBJ2-3; D not resolved. Looked up from germline, CDR1 is KGHSH and CDR2 is LQKENI. Trimming shortened V by 2 bases and J by 0 bases, and 3 bases separated the two germline ends. This CDR3 contains 13 residues. The covered CDR3 bases are TGTGCCAGCTCACCAGCGAGCACAGATACG. It codes for CASSPASTDT. The entire CDR3 protein is CASSPASTDTQYF.

Points on this clone: The CDR3 end lies 3 residues beyond the end of the read and is filled in from the germline J gene. V gene TRBV2 combines with J gene TRBJ2-5, with 9 bases that match TRBD1. The CDR3 has 14 amino acids. Germline V gene sequence: CDR1 SNHLY, CDR2 FYNNEI. The V gene end was trimmed by 9 bases and the J gene end by 2 bases; junction bases not matched to a gene: 7. CDR3 sequence: CASNGQGWQETQYF. The covered CDR3 bases are TGTGCCAGTAATGGACAGGGGTGGCAAGAGACC.

The sequenced CDR3 bases are TGTGCCATCAGTGCAGGACAGGGGGATGGC. Translation: CAISAGQGDG. The whole CDR3 is CAISAGQGDGYTF. The chain has TRBV10-3 and TRBJ1-2, with 10 bases that match TRBD1. From the germline J gene comes the end of the CDR3, since the read stops 3 residues before it. The V gene's germline CDR1 is ENHRY and CDR2 SYGVKD. Losses at the gene ends were 4 bases for V and 6 bases for J; bases not matched to a gene: 2. The CDR3 consists of 13 residues.

Points on this clone: The read finishes 3 residues shy of the CDR3 end, and the germline J gene is used to complete it. The V call is TRBV5-1, the J call TRBJ1-2, with D possibly matching TRBD1 (5 bases). Trimming removed 4 bases at V and 3 bases at J, with 10 bases between. The CDR3 runs 13 residues. The germline V gene has CDR1 SGHRS and CDR2 YFSETQ. Partial CDR3 DNA: TGCGCCAGCAGCCTATGGGGGGACTATGGC. This sequence encodes CASSLWGDYG. The entire CDR3 is CASSLWGDYGYTF.

About this clone itself: The read terminates 3 residues ahead of where the CDR3 ends, so the germline J gene completes it. This sequence joins TRBV18 and TRBJ1-1; 7 bases line up with TRBD1. The V segment lost 6 bases and the J segment 0 bases; nucleotides outside the gene matches: 4. The V gene's germline CDR1 is KGHSH and CDR2 LQKENI. CDR3 length equals 14 residues. CDR3 region: CASSPTGLNTEAFF. The CDR3 DNA, read in part, is TGTGCCAGCTCCCCGACAGGGTTGAACACTGAA. Looking up the rest from reference TRBV18 and TRBJ1-1 gives the full variable domain: NAGVMQNPRHLVRRRGQEARLRCSPMKGHSHVYWYRQLPEEGLKFMVYLQKENIIDESGMPKERFSAEFPKEGPSILRIQQVVRGDSAAYFCASSPTGLNTEAFFGQGTRLTVV.

Notes on this clone: The CDR3 extends 3 residues past the end of the read, so its final part is completed from the germline J gene. The V and J genes are TRBV2 and TRBJ1-2; D may be TRBD1 (6 bases). Germline CDR1 reads SNHLY; CDR2 reads FYNNEI. V was shortened by 9 bases and J by 4 bases, with 9 bases between the two germline ends. The CDR3 is made up of 11 amino acids. The CDR3: CASTGTYGYTF. The DNA read from the CDR3 is TGTGCCAGTACAGGGACCTATGGC.

As regards this clone: The read is 3 residues too short to cover the CDR3 end, so that end is filled in from the germline J gene. The chain couples TRBV19 to TRBJ2-1, with TRBD2 matching over 13 bases. CDR1 is LNHDA, CDR2 SQIVND, per germline (reference sequence). V trimming: 6 bases; J trimming: 6 bases; junction bases outside the gene matches: 8. The CDR3 totals 16 residues. The CDR3 spells CASSKPGLAGSNEQFF. CDR3 bases read: TGTGCCAGTAGCAAACCGGGACTAGCGGGAAGCAATGAG.

As concerns this clone: The read comes to an end 3 residues before the CDR3 does, leaving the germline J gene to fill in the end. The chain combines TRBV2 with TRBJ2-2; a possible D gene is TRBD1 (5 bases). Trimming shortened V by 6 bases and J by 5 bases, and 13 bases separated the two germline ends. Germline V lookup: CDR1 SNHLY, CDR2 FYNNEI. This CDR3 spans 14 amino acids. The CDR3 protein is CASRVQKGTGELFF. CDR3 DNA, as far as it was read: TGTGCCAGCAGGGTTCAGAAGGGGACCGGGGAG.

Note on this clone: The read terminates 3 residues ahead of where the CDR3 ends, so the germline J gene completes it. V usage is TRBV19 and J usage is TRBJ1-5; 9 nucleotides line up with TRBD1. CDR3 length: 15 amino acids. With 7 bases clipped from V and 2 bases from J, the junction kept 6 bases outside the gene matches. CDR1 and CDR2 from the germline V gene are LNHDA and SQIVND (reference sequence). CDR3: CASNAGQGRNQPQHF. CDR3 DNA, as far as it was read: TGTGCCAGTAACGCAGGACAGGGGCGCAATCAGCCC.

CDR3: CASSPRGIEAFF. Partial CDR3 DNA: TGTGCCAGCAGCCCCAGGGGGATTGAA. The chain employs TRBV7-2 and TRBJ1-1; 7 bases agree with TRBD1. Read data end 3 residues before the CDR3 end; the end is taken from the germline J gene. Germline loops: CDR1 SGHTA, CDR2 FQGNSA. The CDR3 has 12 amino acids. Unmatched junction bases numbered 4, after V lost 5 bases and J lost 7 bases. Drawing the rest from reference TRBV7-2 and TRBJ1-1, the complete variable domain is GAGVSQSPSNKVTEKGKDVELRCDPISGHTALYWYRQSLGQGLEFLIYFQGNSAPDKSGLPSDRFSAERTGGSVSTLTIQRTQQEDSAVYLCASSPRGIEAFFGQGTRLTVV.

Of note for this clone: The read gets to within 3 residues of the CDR3 end, and the germline J gene fills in the rest. The chain joins TRBV7-6 to TRBJ2-5; tentatively, D is TRBD1 (5 bases). The CDR3 has 14 residues. Germline V gene lookup returns CDR1 SGHVS and CDR2 FNYEAQ. Trimming took off 3 bases at V and 0 bases at J, with 8 bases between the two ends. CDR3: CASSLGRDQETQYF. CDR3 DNA, as far as it was read: TGTGCCAGCAGCTTGGGCAGGGACCAAGAGACC.

Worth noting for this clone: The CDR3 is cut off 3 residues early in the read; its end comes from the germline J gene. The chain uses TRBV10-3 and TRBJ2-3; 12 bases align to TRBD2. Germline CDR1 is ENHRY and CDR2 is SYGVKD. The V and J ends lost 10 bases and 5 bases, in that order; junction bases with no gene match: 7. The CDR3 consists of 14 residues. The CDR3 spells CATRTSGTQDTQYF. Incomplete CDR3 DNA: TGTGCCACCCGGACTAGCGGGACTCAAGATACG.

The CDR3 DNA, read in part, is TGCAGTGCCCAGGGGGCGGGCACCGGGGAG. This translates into CSAQGAGTGE. In full, the CDR3 is CSAQGAGTGELFF. The chain has TRBV20-1 and TRBJ2-2; 8 nucleotides align to TRBD1. The read terminates 3 residues before the CDR3 end, so the remaining end is supplied by the germline J gene. The length of the CDR3 is 13 residues. The V gene's germline CDR1 is DFQATT and CDR2 SNEGSKA (reference sequence). The V segment lost 6 bases and the J segment 4 bases; nucleotides outside the gene matches: 4.

Concerning this clone: Read coverage stops 3 residues before the CDR3 terminus; the germline J gene supplies the remainder. The chain has TRBV19 and TRBJ1-5; D is possibly TRBD1 (5 bases). The ends were cut back, 1 base at V and 6 bases at J, with 10 bases in the middle. Germline-derived CDR1 and CDR2 are LNHDA and SQIVND (reference sequence). This CDR3 spans 14 amino acids. The CDR3 DNA, read in part, is TGTGCCAGTAGTATAGCTCAGGGTCCTCAGCCC. Residues: CASSIAQGPQP. The CDR3 in full is CASSIAQGPQPQHF.

On this clone itself: The read gets to within 3 residues of the CDR3 end, and the germline J gene fills in the rest. The rearrangement uses TRBV7-2 and TRBJ1-2, with D possibly matching TRBD1 (6 bases). The V end was cut by 1 base, the J end by 4 bases, with 13 bases between. Germline CDR1 SGHTA, CDR2 FQGNSA. This CDR3 spans 15 amino acids. The sequenced CDR3 bases are TGTGCCAGCAGCTTAGGGGGGGGGCTGGCCTATGGC. Amino acid sequence: CASSLGGGLAYG. The complete CDR3 protein is CASSLGGGLAYGYTF.